The rows below give T cell receptor beta chains drawn from one sample of a study of shared T cell receptors in the human thymus. This table comes from immunoSEQ multiplex PCR, and its TCRdb copy is limited to in-frame clones, with some not included. The sample lists some 660,000 clones, 80% to 90% occurring once. These sequences were also reported in another study, on human thymus T cells.

Material for sequencing was thymocytes. The receptor set was obtained from a boy less than two years old with a congenital heart defect. Both conserved end residues are part of each CDR3. D genes are given only for firm matches. Rows may omit the clone size; those that give it use once, few, many or a size class.

V: TRBV13
J: TRBJ2-1
size: NA
D: TRBD2
DNA: TGTGCCAGCAGCTTAGCCGGAGCGGGGGGGCCTTACAATGAGCAGTTCTTC
CDR3: CASSLAGAGGPYNEQFF

V: TRBV19
J: TRBJ1-5
size: NA
D: NA
DNA: TGTGCCAGTAGTATAGCGCAGGGTTGGTTAATGAGCAATCAGCCCCAGCATTTT
CDR3: CASSIAQGWLMSNQPQHF

V: TRBV14
J: TRBJ2-7
size: NA
D: TRBD2
DNA: TGTGCCAGCAGTCGAATTGCTAGCGGGAGGGCCTACGAGCAGTACTTC
CDR3: CASSRIASGRAYEQYF

V: TRBV7-2
J: TRBJ2-7
size: NA
D: TRBD2
DNA: TGTGCCAGCAGCTTAGGGGGGACTAGCGGGAACAAGAGGGCCTACGAGCAGTACTTC
CDR3: CASSLGGTSGNKRAYEQYF

V: TRBV30
J: TRBJ2-1
size: NA
D: TRBD1
DNA: TGTGCCTGGAGTGGGGGACAGGAGCTTTACAATGAGCAGTTCTTC
CDR3: CAWSGGQELYNEQFF

V: TRBV15
J: TRBJ2-1
size: NA
D: NA
DNA: TGTGCCACCAGCAGAGGACAGGTTCATGAGCAGTTCTTC
CDR3: CATSRGQVHEQFF

V: TRBV9
J: TRBJ2-2
size: NA
D: NA
DNA: TGTGCCAGCAGCGTAGCCCCGACCGGGGAGCTGTTTTTT
CDR3: CASSVAPTGELFF

V: TRBV25-1
J: TRBJ1-2
size: NA
D: NA
DNA: TGTGCCAGCAGTGAATCACTTGACTATGGCTACACCTTC
CDR3: CASSESLDYGYTF

V: TRBV11-2
J: TRBJ1-4
size: few
D: NA
DNA: TGTGCCAGCAGCCCTACTAGGGGGAAGGATGAAAAACTGTTTTTT
CDR3: CASSPTRGKDEKLFF

V: TRBV7-2
J: TRBJ2-2
size: NA
D: NA
DNA: TGTGCCAGCAGCTTGGGGGGACCAATAAACACCGGGGAGCTGTTTTTT
CDR3: CASSLGGPINTGELFF

V: TRBV30
J: TRBJ2-7
size: NA
D: NA
DNA: TGTGCCTGGATACCAGGGGGGCCCTACGAGCAGTACTTC
CDR3: CAWIPGGPYEQYF

V: TRBV27
J: TRBJ2-7
size: NA
D: TRBD2
DNA: TGTGCCAGCAGTCTGAAGCGGGAGGGCCTTTTGGGCGAGCAGTACTTC
CDR3: CASSLKREGLLGEQYF

V: TRBV5-8
J: TRBJ1-4
size: few
D: NA
DNA: TGTGCCAGCAGCCTCGGCTGGGGGGCAACTAATGAAAAACTGTTTTTT
CDR3: CASSLGWGATNEKLFF

V: TRBV7-9
J: TRBJ1-1
size: NA
D: NA
DNA: TGTGCCAGCAGCTTTCGGGGGGCGGGGAACACTGAAGCTTTCTTT
CDR3: CASSFRGAGNTEAFF

V: TRBV27
J: TRBJ1-1
size: NA
D: TRBD1
DNA: TGTGCCAGCAGCCTACAGGGGAGATCCACTGAAGCTTTCTTT
CDR3: CASSLQGRSTEAFF

V: TRBV28
J: TRBJ1-2
size: NA
D: NA
DNA: TGTGCCAGCAGTTTAGGAGCTCGGGGTGGCTACACCTTC
CDR3: CASSLGARGGYTF

V: TRBV4-2
J: TRBJ1-1
size: NA
D: TRBD1
DNA: TGTGCCAGCAGCCAAATGGGACAGCCTAACACTGAAGCTTTCTTT
CDR3: CASSQMGQPNTEAFF

V: TRBV4-3
J: TRBJ2-1
size: NA
D: TRBD2
DNA: TGCGCCAGCAGCCAAGTCTCCGAGACTAGCGGGATTTCCTACAATGAGCAGTTCTTC
CDR3: CASSQVSETSGISYNEQFF

V: TRBV7-6
J: TRBJ2-3
size: NA
D: NA
DNA: TGTGCCAGCAGCGATGCTTTAAGCGCAGATACGCAGTATTTT
CDR3: CASSDALSADTQYF

V: TRBV20-1
J: TRBJ1-2
size: few
D: NA
DNA: TGCAGTGCCCGGGGGGACTATGGCTACACCTTC
CDR3: CSARGDYGYTF

V: TRBV12-5
J: TRBJ2-3
size: NA
D: NA
DNA: TGTGCTAGTGGTACCAGGGGAGATACGCAGTATTTT
CDR3: CASGTRGDTQYF

V: TRBV25-1
J: TRBJ2-7
size: NA
D: NA
DNA: TGTGCCAGCACCGGGGACACCTCCTACGAGCAGTACTTC
CDR3: CASTGDTSYEQYF

V: TRBV19
J: TRBJ1-2
size: NA
D: TRBD1
DNA: TGTGCCAGTAGTATTCAGAGCGGACAGGGAAGGGACTATGGCTACACCTTC
CDR3: CASSIQSGQGRDYGYTF

V: TRBV14
J: TRBJ2-3
size: few
D: TRBD1
DNA: TGTGCCAGCAGCCAAGTCGTTCACAGGGGGGAGCTAAGCACAGATACGCAGTATTTT
CDR3: CASSQVVHRGELSTDTQYF

V: TRBV5-1
J: TRBJ2-2
size: NA
D: NA
DNA: TGCGCCAGCAGCTCTGCAGGGAACACCGGGGAGCTGTTTTTT
CDR3: CASSSAGNTGELFF

V: TRBV7-2
J: TRBJ2-7
size: NA
D: NA
DNA: TGTGCCAGCAGCCGGGTCCGTGAAACCCGGGACGAGCAGTACTTC
CDR3: CASSRVRETRDEQYF

V: TRBV4-1
J: TRBJ2-5
size: NA
D: TRBD2
DNA: TGCGCCAGCAGCCAAGTCTGGGTGGGGGGGATTGAAGGCCAGTACTTC
CDR3: CASSQVWVGGIEGQYF

V: TRBV10-3
J: TRBJ2-3
size: NA
D: NA
DNA: TGTGCCATCAGTCCCCGGACAGCCAACGAGGATACGCAGTATTTT
CDR3: CAISPRTANEDTQYF

V: TRBV7-6
J: TRBJ2-1
size: NA
D: TRBD2
DNA: TGTGCCAGCAGCCGGACTAGCGGGCGCCCCCGTAATGAGCAGTTCTTC
CDR3: CASSRTSGRPRNEQFF

V: TRBV28
J: TRBJ1-4
size: NA
D: NA
DNA: TGTGCCAGCAGTAGCGGGGGCAGGCAAAAACTGTTTTTT
CDR3: CASSSGGRQKLFF

V: TRBV18
J: TRBJ2-1
size: few
D: NA
DNA: TGTGCCAGCTCACCCCCAGGGGGGCTGGTCAATGAGCAGTTCTTC
CDR3: CASSPPGGLVNEQFF

V: TRBV28
J: TRBJ1-2
size: NA
D: NA
DNA: TGTGCCAGCAGTTTATCTTGGACACTCTATGGCTACACCTTC
CDR3: CASSLSWTLYGYTF

V: TRBV27
J: TRBJ2-5
size: once
D: TRBD2
DNA: TGTGCCAGCAGTCCGACCCCTGGACTAGCAGGCGAGACCCAGTACTTC
CDR3: CASSPTPGLAGETQYF

V: TRBV6-1
J: TRBJ1-4
size: NA
D: TRBD1
DNA: TGTGCCAGCAGTGAGGTAGACAGGGGGCAGGATGAAAAACTGTTTTTT
CDR3: CASSEVDRGQDEKLFF

V: TRBV6-5
J: TRBJ2-2
size: NA
D: NA
DNA: TGTGCCAGCAGTTACGAGGAGAACACCGGGGAGCTGTTTTTT
CDR3: CASSYEENTGELFF

V: TRBV7-8
J: TRBJ1-2
size: once
D: TRBD1
DNA: TGTGCCAGAGGGACAGCTCGAGACTATGGCTACACCTTC
CDR3: CARGTARDYGYTF

V: TRBV5-4
J: TRBJ2-3
size: few
D: NA
DNA: TGTGCCAGCAGCTTCGCCGGGGGGCGTATCACAGATACGCAGTATTTT
CDR3: CASSFAGGRITDTQYF

V: TRBV29-1
J: TRBJ2-3
size: NA
D: NA
DNA: TGCAGCGTTGCCGAACTATCCACTAGCACAGATACGCAGTATTTT
CDR3: CSVAELSTSTDTQYF

V: TRBV11-2
J: TRBJ1-6
size: once
D: NA
DNA: TGTGCCAGCAGCTTAGAGGCAGTCGGGAATTCACCCCTCCACTTT
CDR3: CASSLEAVGNSPLHF

V: TRBV28
J: TRBJ2-1
size: NA
D: NA
DNA: TGTGCCAGCAGCCCTCCGATCGACCCCCCTTTACTAGCTGTAGACAATGAGCAGTTCTTC
CDR3: CASSPPIDPPLLAVDNEQFF